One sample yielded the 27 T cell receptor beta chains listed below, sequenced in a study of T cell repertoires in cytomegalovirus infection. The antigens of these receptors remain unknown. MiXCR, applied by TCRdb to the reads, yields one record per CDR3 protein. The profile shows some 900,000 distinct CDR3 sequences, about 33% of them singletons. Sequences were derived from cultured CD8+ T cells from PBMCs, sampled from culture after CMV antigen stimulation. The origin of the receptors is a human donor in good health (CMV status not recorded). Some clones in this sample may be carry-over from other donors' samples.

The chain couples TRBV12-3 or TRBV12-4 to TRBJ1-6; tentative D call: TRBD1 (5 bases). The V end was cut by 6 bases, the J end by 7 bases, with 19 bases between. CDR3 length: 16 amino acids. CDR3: CASSTLGAGSNSPLHF. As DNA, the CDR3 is TGTGCCAGCAGCACACTAGGGGCAGGGTCCAATTCACCCCTCCACTTT.

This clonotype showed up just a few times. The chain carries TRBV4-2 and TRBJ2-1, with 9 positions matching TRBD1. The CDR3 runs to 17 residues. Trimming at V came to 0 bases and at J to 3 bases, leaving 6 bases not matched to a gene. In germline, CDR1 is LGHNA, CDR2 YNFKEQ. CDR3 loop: CASSQDQWDRDYNEQFF. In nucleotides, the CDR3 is TGTGCCAGCAGCCAAGATCAGTGGGACAGGGACTACAATGAGCAGTTCTTC.

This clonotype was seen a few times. DNA of the CDR3: TGTGCCAGCACCCCAGGGGGGGCATATGGCTACACCTTC. Translating gives CASTPGGAYGYTF. The chain recombines TRBV6-2 or TRBV6-3 with TRBJ1-2; 7 bases are a match to TRBD1. The CDR3 has 13 residues. J was trimmed by 5 bases and V by 7 bases; bases with no gene match: 7. Germline V gene lookup returns CDR1 MNHEY and CDR2 SVGEGT.

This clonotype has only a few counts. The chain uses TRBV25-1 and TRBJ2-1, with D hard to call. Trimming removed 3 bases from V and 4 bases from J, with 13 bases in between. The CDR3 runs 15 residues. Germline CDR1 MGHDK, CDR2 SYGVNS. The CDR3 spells CASSEFFGPYNEQFF. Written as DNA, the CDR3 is TGTGCCAGCAGTGAGTTTTTTGGACCGTACAATGAGCAGTTCTTC. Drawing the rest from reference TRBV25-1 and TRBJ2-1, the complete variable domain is EADIYQTPRYLVIGTGKKITLECSQTMGHDKMYWYQQDPGMELHLIHYSYGVNSTEKGDLSSESTVSRIRTEHFPLTLESARPSHTSQYLCASSEFFGPYNEQFFGPGTRLTVL.

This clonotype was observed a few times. The CDR3 here is CASSLVQGSGYEQFF. CDR3 sequence (DNA): TGTGCCAGCAGTTTGGTCCAGGGGAGTGGGTATGAGCAGTTCTTC. V gene TRBV28 combines with J gene TRBJ2-1; possible D gene TRBD1, 6 bases. The CDR3 runs 15 residues. V was trimmed by 3 bases and J by 8 bases, leaving 17 bases between them. Looked up from germline, CDR1 is MDHEN and CDR2 is SYDVKM.

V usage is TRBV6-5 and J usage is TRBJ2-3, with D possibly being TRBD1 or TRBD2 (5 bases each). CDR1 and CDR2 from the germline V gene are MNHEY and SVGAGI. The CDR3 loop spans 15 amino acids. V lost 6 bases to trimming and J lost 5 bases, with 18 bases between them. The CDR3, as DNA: TGTGCCAGCAGCCTCCTCCAGGGAGTTAAAGATACGCAGTATTTT. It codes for CASSLLQGVKDTQYF.

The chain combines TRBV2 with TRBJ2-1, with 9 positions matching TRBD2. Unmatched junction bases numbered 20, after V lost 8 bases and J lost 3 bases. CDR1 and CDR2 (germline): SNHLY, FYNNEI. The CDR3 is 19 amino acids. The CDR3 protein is CASCSPPGLALYSYNEQFF. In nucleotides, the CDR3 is TGTGCCAGCTGTAGCCCACCGGGACTAGCTCTTTATAGCTACAATGAGCAGTTCTTC. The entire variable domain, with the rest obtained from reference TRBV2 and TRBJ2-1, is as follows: EPEVTQTPSHQVTQMGQEVILRCVPISNHLYFYWYRQILGQKVEFLVSFYNNEISEKSEIFDDQFSVERPDGSNFTLKIRSTKLEDSAMYFCASCSPPGLALYSYNEQFFGPGTRLTVL.

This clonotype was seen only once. The CDR3 protein is CASSEDKGTYEQYV. The CDR3 DNA reads as TGTGCCAGCAGTGAAGATAAGGGAACCTACGAGCAGTACGTC. The rearrangement links TRBV2 to TRBJ2-7, with no clear D. Germline-derived CDR1 and CDR2 are SNHLY and FYNNEI. This CDR3 contains 14 residues. Trimming pared 1 base from V and 2 bases from J, leaving 9 bases between.

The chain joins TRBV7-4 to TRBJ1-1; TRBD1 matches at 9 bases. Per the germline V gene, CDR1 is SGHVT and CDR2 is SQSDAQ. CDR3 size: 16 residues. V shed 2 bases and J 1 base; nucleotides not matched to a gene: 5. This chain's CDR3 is CASSLSGTGRNTEAFF. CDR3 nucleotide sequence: TGTGCCAGCAGCTTATCGGGGACAGGGAGGAACACTGAAGCTTTCTTT.

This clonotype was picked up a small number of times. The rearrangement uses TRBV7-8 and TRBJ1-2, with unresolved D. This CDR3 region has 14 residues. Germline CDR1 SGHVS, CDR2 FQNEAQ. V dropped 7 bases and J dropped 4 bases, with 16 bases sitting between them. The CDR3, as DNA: TGTGCCAGCACCTATCAGCCAGGAACCTATGGCTACACCTTC. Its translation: CASTYQPGTYGYTF.

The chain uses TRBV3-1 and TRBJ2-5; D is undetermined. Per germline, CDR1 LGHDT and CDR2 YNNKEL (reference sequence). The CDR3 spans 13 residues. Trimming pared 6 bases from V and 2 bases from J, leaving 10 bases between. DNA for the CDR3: TGTGCCAGCAGGGCTGCGATGCAAGAGACCCAGTACTTC. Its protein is CASRAAMQETQYF.

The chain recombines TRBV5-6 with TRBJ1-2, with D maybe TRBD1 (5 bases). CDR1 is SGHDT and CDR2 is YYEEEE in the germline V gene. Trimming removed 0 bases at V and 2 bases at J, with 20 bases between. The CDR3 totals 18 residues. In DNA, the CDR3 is TGTGCCAGCAGCTTGGAGGCGTACAGCGGGGCAGAGAACTATGGCTACACCTTC. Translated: CASSLEAYSGAENYGYTF. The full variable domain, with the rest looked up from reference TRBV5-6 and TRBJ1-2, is DAGVTQSPTHLIKTRGQQVTLRCSPKSGHDTVSWYQQALGQGPQFIFQYYEEEERQRGNFPDRFSGHQFPNYSSELNVNALLLGDSALYLCASSLEAYSGAENYGYTFGSGTRLTVV.

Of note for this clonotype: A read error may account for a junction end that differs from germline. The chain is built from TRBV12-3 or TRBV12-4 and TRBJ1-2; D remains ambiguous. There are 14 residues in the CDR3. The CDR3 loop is CASTSTPANYGYAF. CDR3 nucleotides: TGTGCCAGCACTTCGACGCCAGCTAACTATGGCTACGCCTTC.

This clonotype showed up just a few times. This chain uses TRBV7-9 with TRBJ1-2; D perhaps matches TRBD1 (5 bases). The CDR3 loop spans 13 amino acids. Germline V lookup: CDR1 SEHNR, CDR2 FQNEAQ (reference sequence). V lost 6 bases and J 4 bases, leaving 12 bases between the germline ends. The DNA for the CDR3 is TGTGCCAGCAGTTTCCAGGGTGCCTATGGCTACACCTTC. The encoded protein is CASSFQGAYGYTF.

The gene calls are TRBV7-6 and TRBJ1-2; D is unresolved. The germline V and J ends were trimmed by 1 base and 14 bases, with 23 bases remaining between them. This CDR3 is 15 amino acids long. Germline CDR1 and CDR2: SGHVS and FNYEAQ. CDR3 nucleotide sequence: TGTGCCAGCAGCTTAGAAATCGGACCCTCCCTATGGCTGACCTTC. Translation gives CASSLEIGPSLWLTF.

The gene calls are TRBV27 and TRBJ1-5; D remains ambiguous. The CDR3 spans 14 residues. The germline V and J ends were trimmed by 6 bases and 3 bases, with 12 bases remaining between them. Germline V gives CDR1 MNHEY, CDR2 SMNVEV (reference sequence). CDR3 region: CASRPNGYNQPQHF. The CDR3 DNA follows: TGTGCCAGCAGGCCAAACGGGTACAATCAGCCCCAGCATTTT.

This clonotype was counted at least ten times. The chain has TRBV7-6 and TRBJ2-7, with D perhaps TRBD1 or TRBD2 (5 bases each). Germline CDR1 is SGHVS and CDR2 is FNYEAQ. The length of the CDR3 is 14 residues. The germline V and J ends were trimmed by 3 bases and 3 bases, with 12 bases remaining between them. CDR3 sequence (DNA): TGTGCCAGCAGCTTGACCCGGGGCCGCTACGAGCAGTACTTC. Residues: CASSLTRGRYEQYF. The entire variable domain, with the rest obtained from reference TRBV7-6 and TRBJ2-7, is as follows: GAGVSQSPRYKVTKRGQDVALRCDPISGHVSLYWYRQALGQGPEFLTYFNYEAQQDKSGLPNDRFSAERPEGSISTLTIQRTEQRDSAMYRCASSLTRGRYEQYFGPGTRLTVT.

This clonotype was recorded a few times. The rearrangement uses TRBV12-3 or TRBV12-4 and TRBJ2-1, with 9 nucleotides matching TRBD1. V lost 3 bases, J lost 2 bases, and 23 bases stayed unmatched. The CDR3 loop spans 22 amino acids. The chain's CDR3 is CASSFIYLSLNTGQGAYNEQFF. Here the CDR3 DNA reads TGTGCCAGCAGTTTTATCTACTTGAGTCTAAATACGGGACAGGGTGCCTACAATGAGCAGTTCTTC.

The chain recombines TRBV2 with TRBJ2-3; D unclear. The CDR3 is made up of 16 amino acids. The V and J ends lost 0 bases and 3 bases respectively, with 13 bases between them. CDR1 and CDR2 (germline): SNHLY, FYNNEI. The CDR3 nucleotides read TGTGCCAGCAGTGAAGCAGGCCTAAGGGTTACAGATACGCAGTATTTT. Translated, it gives CASSEAGLRVTDTQYF.

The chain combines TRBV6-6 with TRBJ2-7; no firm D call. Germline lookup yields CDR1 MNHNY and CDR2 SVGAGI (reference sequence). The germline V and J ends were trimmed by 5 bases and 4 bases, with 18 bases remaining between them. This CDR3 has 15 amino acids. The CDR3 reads CASSLTDPPGYEQYV. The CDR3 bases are TGTGCCAGCAGTCTCACCGACCCCCCGGGTTACGAGCAGTACGTC.

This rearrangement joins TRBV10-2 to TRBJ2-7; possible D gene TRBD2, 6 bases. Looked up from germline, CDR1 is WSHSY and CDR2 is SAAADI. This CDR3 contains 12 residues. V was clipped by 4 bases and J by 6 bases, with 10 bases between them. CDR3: CASSGGGSEQYV. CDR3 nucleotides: TGCGCCAGCAGTGGAGGAGGGTCCGAGCAGTACGTC.

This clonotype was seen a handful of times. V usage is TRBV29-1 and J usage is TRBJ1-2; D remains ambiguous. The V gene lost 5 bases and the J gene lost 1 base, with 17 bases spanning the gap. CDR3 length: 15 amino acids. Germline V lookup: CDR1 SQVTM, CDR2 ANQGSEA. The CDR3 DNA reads TGCAGCGTTAAGACCGGTGAGCCTATTAACTATGGCTACACCTTC. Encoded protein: CSVKTGEPINYGYTF.

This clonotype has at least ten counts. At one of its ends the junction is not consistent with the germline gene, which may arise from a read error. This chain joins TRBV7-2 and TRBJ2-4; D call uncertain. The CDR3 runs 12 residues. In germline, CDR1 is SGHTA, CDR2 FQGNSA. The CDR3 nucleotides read TGTGCCAGCAGCTTAGCCCAAAACATTCAGTACTTC. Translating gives CASSLAQNIQYF.

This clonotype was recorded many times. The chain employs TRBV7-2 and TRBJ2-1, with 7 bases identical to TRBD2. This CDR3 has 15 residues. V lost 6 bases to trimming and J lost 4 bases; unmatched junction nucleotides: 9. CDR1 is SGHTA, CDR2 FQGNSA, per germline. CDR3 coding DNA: TGTGCCAGCAGGTCTCCGGGACTACTTTACAATGAGCAGTTCTTC. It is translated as CASRSPGLLYNEQFF. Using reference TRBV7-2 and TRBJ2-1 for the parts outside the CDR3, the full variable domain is GAGVSQSPSNKVTEKGKDVELRCDPISGHTALYWYRQSLGQGLEFLIYFQGNSAPDKSGLPSDRFSAERTGGSVSTLTIQRTQQEDSAVYLCASRSPGLLYNEQFFGPGTRLTVL.

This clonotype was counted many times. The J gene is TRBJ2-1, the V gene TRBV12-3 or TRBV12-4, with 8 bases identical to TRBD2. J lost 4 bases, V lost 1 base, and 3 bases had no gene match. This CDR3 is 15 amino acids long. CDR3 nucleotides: TGTGCCAGCAGTTTAGAGGGACTAGTTTACAATGAGCAGTTCTTC. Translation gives CASSLEGLVYNEQFF.

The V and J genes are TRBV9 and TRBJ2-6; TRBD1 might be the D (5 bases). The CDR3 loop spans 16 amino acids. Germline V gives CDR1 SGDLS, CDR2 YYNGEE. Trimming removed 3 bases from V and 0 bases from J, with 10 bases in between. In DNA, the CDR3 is TGTGCCAGCAGCGGCAGGGATCGCTCTGGGGCCAACGTCCTGACTTTC. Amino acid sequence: CASSGRDRSGANVLTF.

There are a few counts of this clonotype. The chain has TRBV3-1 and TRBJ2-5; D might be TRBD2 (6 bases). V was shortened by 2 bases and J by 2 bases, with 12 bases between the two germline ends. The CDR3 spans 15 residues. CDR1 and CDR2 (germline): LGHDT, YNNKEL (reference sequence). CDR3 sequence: CASSQPSGLQETQYF. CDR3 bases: TGTGCCAGCAGCCAACCCTCGGGACTTCAAGAGACCCAGTACTTC.